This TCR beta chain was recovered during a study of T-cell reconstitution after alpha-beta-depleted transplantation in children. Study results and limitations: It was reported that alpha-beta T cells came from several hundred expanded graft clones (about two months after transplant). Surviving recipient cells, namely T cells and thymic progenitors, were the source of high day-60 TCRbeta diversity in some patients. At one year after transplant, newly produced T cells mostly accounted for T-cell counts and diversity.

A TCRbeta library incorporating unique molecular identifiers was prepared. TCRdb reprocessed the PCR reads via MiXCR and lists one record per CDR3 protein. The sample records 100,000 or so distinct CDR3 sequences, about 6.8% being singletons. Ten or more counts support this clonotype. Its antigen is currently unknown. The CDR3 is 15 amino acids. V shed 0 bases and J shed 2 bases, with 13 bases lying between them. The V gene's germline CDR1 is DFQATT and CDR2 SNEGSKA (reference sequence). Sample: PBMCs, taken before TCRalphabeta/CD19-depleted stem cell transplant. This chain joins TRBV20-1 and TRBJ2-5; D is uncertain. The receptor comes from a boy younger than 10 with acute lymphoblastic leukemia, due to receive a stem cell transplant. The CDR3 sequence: CSARDGEVRQETQYF. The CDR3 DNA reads TGCAGTGCTAGAGATGGTGAGGTTCGGCAAGAGACCCAGTACTTC.